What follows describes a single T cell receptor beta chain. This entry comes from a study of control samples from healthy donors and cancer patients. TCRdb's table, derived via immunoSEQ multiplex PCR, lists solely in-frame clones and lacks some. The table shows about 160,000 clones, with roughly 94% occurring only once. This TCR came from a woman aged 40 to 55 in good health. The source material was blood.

This CDR3 reads CSAGGLRNTGELFF. The CDR3 DNA is TGCAGCGCTGGGGGTCTGAGGAACACCGGGGAGCTGTTTTTT. The chain carries TRBV29-1 and TRBJ2-2; D may match TRBD1 or TRBD2 (5 bases each). V shed 7 bases and J shed 1 base, with 13 bases lying between them. The length of the CDR3 is 14 residues. Germline lookup yields CDR1 SQVTM and CDR2 ANQGSEA.